The 3 T cell receptor beta chains below were found in one sample sequenced in a study of T cells in Graves' hyperthyroidism and ophthalmopathy (dated by TCRdb to about 2019). The protocol used for the library was multiplex PCR. This sample was sequenced with an Illumina HiSeq 2000. TCR beta CDR3 regions were amplified from RNA transcripts. The first round of RT-PCR for the TCR CDR3 was performed with the HTBI primer set and the Qiagen OneStep RT-PCR kit. TCRdb trimmed the raw reads at Q25, called clones with MiXCR and kept productive beta chains. Rows with a matching CDR3 protein are joined into one entry that keeps the most common DNA and genes. The sample table records about 740,000 distinct CDR3 sequences; around 15% of these occur just once. The leading ten clones occupy 10% of the sample. The sequenced sample consisted of blood. These TCRs come from a woman between 18 and 29 years old with Graves' hyperthyroidism.

This clonotype was recorded many times. The chain recombines TRBV7-9 with TRBJ2-7; 12 bases line up with TRBD2. After removal of 1 base from V and 2 bases from J, the junction contained 9 bases not matched to a gene. The CDR3 covers 18 residues. CDR1 SEHNR and CDR2 FQNEAQ come from the germline V gene (reference sequence). This CDR3 reads CASSLGVRLAGVPYEQYF. In DNA, the CDR3 is TGTGCCAGCAGCTTAGGCGTGAGACTAGCGGGAGTCCCCTACGAGCAGTACTTC.

This clonotype was recorded many times. The chain has TRBV2 and TRBJ2-1; D might be TRBD1 or TRBD2, each matching 5 bases. Between the trimmed V and J ends, which lost 5 bases and 9 bases, there was a span of 8 bases. CDR1 is SNHLY and CDR2 is FYNNEI in the germline V gene. The CDR3 loop spans 11 amino acids. The DNA for the CDR3 is TGTGCCAGCAGTCTCGGGGCTGAGCAGTTCTTC. It specifies CASSLGAEQFF.

This clonotype was recorded a few times. This sequence joins TRBV19 and TRBJ2-1; no reliable D call. V was shortened by 4 bases and J by 5 bases, with 12 bases between the two germline ends. The length of the CDR3 is 14 residues. In germline, CDR1 is LNHDA, CDR2 SQIVND (reference sequence). CDR3 protein: CASSTYGPHNEQFF. Here the CDR3 DNA reads TGTGCCAGTAGTACCTATGGACCTCACAATGAGCAGTTCTTC.